The 13 T cell receptor beta chains listed next were all sequenced from one sample in a study of shared clonotypes between healthy human individuals. Clones were sequenced by immunoSEQ multiplex PCR, and TCRdb holds only the in-frame ones, with some missing. The data contain around 600,000 clones, 95% to 98% of them singletons. CD45RO-negative, CCR7-selected cells formed the naive CD8 fraction, which excluded terminally differentiated effector memory CD45RA+ cells. Sequencing input: naive CD8+ T cells sorted from blood. The receptors were gathered from a man aged 25-45 years in good health.

The chain employs TRBV5-5 and TRBJ1-2, with D possibly TRBD1 on 5 matching bases. Looked up from germline, CDR1 is SGHKS and CDR2 is YYEKEE (reference sequence). The CDR3 has 14 residues. The V end was cut by 5 bases, the J end by 2 bases, with 13 bases between. CDR3 DNA sequence: TGTGCCAGCAGATCAGGGAGTGGGAACTATGGCTACACCTTC. It yields the protein CASRSGSGNYGYTF.

V usage is TRBV28 and J usage is TRBJ1-5, with 7 positions matching TRBD1. The CDR3 runs to 14 residues. Unmatched junction bases numbered 8, after V lost 5 bases and J lost 7 bases. In germline, CDR1 is MDHEN, CDR2 SYDVKM. This CDR3 reads CASSPLTGRQPQHF. CDR3 nucleotides: TGTGCCAGCAGTCCCTTGACAGGGAGGCAGCCCCAGCATTTT.

The chain uses TRBV4-1 and TRBJ2-7; perhaps TRBD2 as D (6 bases). CDR3 length: 14 residues. V shed 4 bases and J shed 3 bases, with 13 bases lying between them. Germline lookup yields CDR1 MGHRA and CDR2 YSYEKL. This CDR3 reads CASSPRDGGYEQYF. CDR3 coding DNA: TGCGCCAGCAGCCCTCGGGACGGGGGCTACGAGCAGTACTTC.

The CDR3 DNA reads TGTGCCAGCAGTGATTGGGATACCTATGGCTACACCTTC. Amino acids: CASSDWDTYGYTF. This sequence joins TRBV2 and TRBJ1-2, with no clear D. Trimming shortened V by 3 bases and J by 4 bases, and 9 bases separated the two germline ends. The CDR3 length is 13 residues. The germline CDR1 and CDR2 sequences are SNHLY and FYNNEI.

The chain combines TRBV6-5 with TRBJ1-5, with no clear D. Germline loops: CDR1 MNHEY, CDR2 SVGAGI. The CDR3 covers 14 residues. Trimming removed 2 bases at V and 4 bases at J, with 9 bases between. The CDR3 loop reads CASSYLGSNQPQHF. CDR3 sequence (DNA): TGTGCCAGCAGTTACCTGGGAAGTAATCAGCCCCAGCATTTT.

J is TRBJ2-2 and V is TRBV7-2; either TRBD1 or TRBD2 may supply D (5 bases each). The V end lost 5 bases, the J end lost 0 bases, and 13 bases lay between the germline ends. The CDR3 is made up of 16 amino acids. Germline CDR1 and CDR2: SGHTA and FQGNSA. The CDR3 loop is CASSHWGLSNTGELFF. Here the CDR3 DNA reads TGTGCCAGCAGCCATTGGGGGTTATCGAACACCGGGGAGCTGTTTTTT.

In DNA form, the CDR3 reads TGTGCCAGCAGTGTCGGGACAGGGAAAGACTACGAGCAGTACTTC. It is translated as CASSVGTGKDYEQYF. The V and J genes are TRBV28 and TRBJ2-7, with TRBD1 matching over 9 bases. This CDR3 has 15 residues. Germline trimming cut 5 bases from V and 3 bases from J; bases unmatched to any gene: 8. Germline V gene lookup returns CDR1 MDHEN and CDR2 SYDVKM.

This clone came up once. The chain couples TRBV11-2 to TRBJ2-3; the match to TRBD1 covers 11 bases. Germline CDR1 SGHAT, CDR2 FQNNGV. This CDR3 has 15 amino acids. Losses at the gene ends were 6 bases for V and 3 bases for J; bases not matched to a gene: 5. CDR3 sequence reads: CASSGGQGVTDTQYF. DNA of the CDR3: TGTGCCAGCAGTGGGGGACAGGGGGTTACAGATACGCAGTATTTT.

The chain employs TRBV28 and TRBJ2-7; 8 bases are shared with TRBD2. CDR1 MDHEN and CDR2 SYDVKM come from the germline V gene. CDR3 length equals 15 residues. V was clipped by 4 bases and J by 2 bases; unmatched bases: 7. CDR3 DNA: TGTGCCAGCAGTTCCCCCACTAGCGGAACCTACGAGCAGTACTTC. Protein: CASSSPTSGTYEQYF.

The chain links TRBV28 to TRBJ1-4; 9 bases are shared with TRBD1. The V gene end was trimmed by 3 bases and the J gene end by 5 bases; junction bases not matched to a gene: 16. Germline CDR1 and CDR2: MDHEN and SYDVKM. The CDR3 sequence is 19 residues long. The CDR3 nucleotides are TGTGCCAGCAGTTTTGAGGCTTCGGATACCGACAGGGGGAATGAAAAACTGTTTTTT. Its translation is CASSFEASDTDRGNEKLFF. The full variable domain, rest sourced from reference TRBV28 and TRBJ1-4, is DVKVTQSSRYLVKRTGEKVFLECVQDMDHENMFWYRQDPGLGLRLIYFSYDVKMKEKGDIPEGYSVSREKKERFSLILESASTNQTSMYLCASSFEASDTDRGNEKLFFGSGTQLSVL.

V gene TRBV13 combines with J gene TRBJ2-7; D unresolved. Trimming pared 4 bases from V and 0 bases from J, leaving 4 bases between. Germline V lookup: CDR1 PRHDT, CDR2 FYEKMQ (reference sequence). The CDR3 runs to 12 residues. The CDR3 here is CASSSLSYEQYF. The CDR3 nucleotides are TGTGCCAGCAGCTCACTCTCCTACGAGCAGTACTTC.

As to this clone: The sample contains more than one DNA sequence encoding this CDR3. The CDR3 DNA sequence: TGTGCCAGCAGCCCCACGGGTTCCTACGAGCAGTACTTC. Translating gives CASSPTGSYEQYF. The chain has TRBV27 and TRBJ2-7; D not resolved. Looked up from germline, CDR1 is MNHEY and CDR2 is SMNVEV (reference sequence). Trimming left V 6 bases short and J 1 base short, with 10 bases between. The CDR3 runs to 13 residues.

The J gene is TRBJ2-2, the V gene TRBV27; perhaps TRBD2 as D (5 bases). CDR1 MNHEY and CDR2 SMNVEV come from the germline V gene (reference sequence). V was cut by 3 bases and J by 4 bases, with 9 bases left in between. The CDR3 covers 14 residues. CDR3 sequence (DNA): TGTGCCAGCAGTTTGGGCGGGCCCACCGGGGAGCTGTTTTTT. It yields the protein CASSLGGPTGELFF.